A single sample is the source of the 9 T cell receptor beta chains below, sequenced in a study of a mutant IDH1 vaccine in newly diagnosed glioma. Antigens for these TCRs are unknown. Sequencing used immunoSEQ multiplex PCR; TCRdb keeps in-frame clones, though not all of them. The sample includes tens of thousands of clones, less than 90% of them seen just once. Time point in this sample: week 47, end of study. One vaccine dose held 300 ug of mutant IDH1 20-mer peptide and came with topical imiquimod. Material: PBMCs, obtained from a glioma patient whose treatment included an IDH1 peptide vaccine. These receptors originate from a woman in her forties or fifties with glioma.

This clone turned up a few times. The V and J genes are TRBV5-6 and TRBJ1-4; D gene uncertain. Germline V lookup: CDR1 SGHDT, CDR2 YYEEEE. The length of the CDR3 is 13 residues. V lost 0 bases, J lost 8 bases, and 8 bases lay in between. The CDR3 sequence is CASSLVSSEKLFF. For the CDR3, the DNA is TGTGCCAGCAGCTTGGTATCCTCCGAAAAACTGTTTTTT.

The chain combines TRBV10-2 with TRBJ2-5; perhaps TRBD2 as D (6 bases). Trimming pared 3 bases from V and 5 bases from J, leaving 10 bases between. The CDR3 extends over 13 amino acids. Per germline, CDR1 WSHSY and CDR2 SAAADI. The CDR3 DNA sequence: TGCGCCAGCAGTGACGCCGGAGGGGAGACCCAGTACTTC. This encodes CASSDAGGETQYF.

The rearrangement joins TRBV4-1 to TRBJ1-4; possible D gene TRBD1, 6 bases. The CDR3 is 15 amino acids. The V end lost 0 bases, the J end lost 7 bases, and 12 bases lay between the germline ends. Germline V gene sequence: CDR1 MGHRA, CDR2 YSYEKL. CDR3 residues: CASSQDRGLSEKLFF. DNA for the CDR3: TGCGCCAGCAGCCAAGATAGGGGGTTGAGTGAAAAACTGTTTTTT.

The rearrangement uses TRBV18 and TRBJ1-3, with D maybe TRBD1 (5 bases). Germline V gives CDR1 KGHSH, CDR2 LQKENI. V lost 0 bases and J lost 2, with 5 bases in between. The CDR3 loop spans 14 amino acids. CDR3 in DNA: TGTGCCAGCTCACCACCGGGGGCTGGAAACACCATATATTTT. Protein product: CASSPPGAGNTIYF. Together with reference TRBV18 and TRBJ1-3, the CDR3 gives the full variable domain: NAGVMQNPRHLVRRRGQEARLRCSPMKGHSHVYWYRQLPEEGLKFMVYLQKENIIDESGMPKERFSAEFPKEGPSILRIQQVVRGDSAAYFCASSPPGAGNTIYFGEGSWLTVV.

This sequence joins TRBV4-2 and TRBJ2-2, with TRBD2 as a possible D gene (5 bases). The V end lost 1 base, the J end lost 7 bases, and 19 bases lay between the germline ends. CDR3 length equals 17 residues. Per germline, CDR1 LGHNA and CDR2 YNFKEQ. The CDR3 loop reads CASSQGLREEYSGELFF. In nucleotides, the CDR3 is TGTGCCAGCAGCCAAGGGCTTCGGGAAGAGTATAGCGGGGAGCTGTTTTTT.

The chain is built from TRBV7-2 and TRBJ2-7, with 7 bases fitting TRBD1. CDR3 size: 15 residues. J was trimmed by 4 bases and V by 0 bases; bases with no gene match: 6. The germline gives CDR1 SGHTA, CDR2 FQGNSA. The CDR3 bases are TGTGCCAGCAGCTTAGCACCCGGGACAGTTTACGAGCAGTACTTC. Protein product: CASSLAPGTVYEQYF.

This clone was found a few times. The rearrangement links TRBV4-2 to TRBJ1-1; 7 bases fit TRBD1. This CDR3 contains 15 residues. Losses at the gene ends were 0 bases for V and 2 bases for J; bases not matched to a gene: 3. CDR1 LGHNA and CDR2 YNFKEQ come from the germline V gene. DNA for the CDR3: TGTGCCAGCAGCCAAGACGGGACAGTAAACACTGAAGCTTTCTTT. Its translation is CASSQDGTVNTEAFF.

The chain carries TRBV7-2 and TRBJ2-7; the match to TRBD1 covers 12 bases. Germline V gene lookup returns CDR1 SGHTA and CDR2 FQGNSA. V lost 5 bases to trimming and J lost 3 bases; unmatched junction nucleotides: 8. The CDR3 is 16 residues long. The CDR3 loop is CASSPRDRGPFYEQYF. CDR3 nucleotides: TGTGCCAGCAGCCCACGGGACAGGGGGCCTTTCTACGAGCAGTACTTC.

The CDR3: CASSASMVAGERTQYF. For the CDR3, the DNA is TGTGCCAGCAGTGCTTCTATGGTAGCGGGGGAGAGGACCCAGTACTTC. V gene TRBV2 combines with J gene TRBJ2-5; 9 nucleotides line up with TRBD2. The length of the CDR3 is 16 residues. J gave up 7 bases and V 4 bases, and 13 bases lay outside the gene matches. CDR1 is SNHLY, CDR2 FYNNEI, per germline.